A single sample is the source of the 30 T cell receptor beta chains below, sequenced in a study of cytomegalovirus exposure and HLA in healthy donors. Vbeta (60) and Jbeta (13) primers were used in the PCR. Using immunoSEQ multiplex PCR, the repertoire was profiled, and TCRdb retains in-frame clones only, with some absent. The table shows approximately 97,000 clones, with 70% to 90% occurring only once. The sample consisted of PBMCs. The receptors stem from a man in his forties or fifties in good health and CMV-seronegative.

The V call is TRBV15, the J call TRBJ2-5; 9 nucleotides agree with TRBD1. V gave up 5 bases and J gave up 5 bases; unmatched junction bases: 9. Looked up from germline, CDR1 is LNHNV and CDR2 is YYDKDF (reference sequence). The CDR3 contains 15 residues. CDR3 DNA sequence: TGTGCCACCAGCCGACGGACAGGGGCTCGGGAGACCCAGTACTTC. It translates to CATSRRTGARETQYF.

The rearrangement uses TRBV5-1 and TRBJ2-1, with D maybe TRBD2 (5 bases). V was cut by 0 bases and J by 3 bases, with 10 bases left in between. This CDR3 region has 15 residues. Germline CDR1 reads SGHRS; CDR2 reads YFSETQ. CDR3 in DNA: TGCGCCAGCAGCTTGGTGGCGGGTCTCTACAATGAGCAGTTCTTC. This gives the protein CASSLVAGLYNEQFF.

This rearrangement joins TRBV4-1 to TRBJ1-1; no definite D call. From germline, CDR1 is MGHRA and CDR2 YSYEKL. The CDR3 spans 18 residues. V was trimmed by 0 bases and J by 3 bases, leaving 20 bases between them. This CDR3 reads CASSQDPHSRVVHTEAFF. The CDR3, as DNA: TGCGCCAGCAGCCAAGATCCCCATTCAAGAGTTGTACACACTGAAGCTTTCTTT.

The chain's CDR3 is CASSLGTGAWEQYF. The CDR3 DNA reads TGTGCCAGCAGTTTAGGGACAGGGGCTTGGGAGCAGTACTTC. The chain combines TRBV27 with TRBJ2-7, with 10 bases that match TRBD1. V trimming: 2 bases; J trimming: 7 bases; junction bases outside the gene matches: 5. This CDR3 is built from 14 residues. CDR1 and CDR2 from the germline V gene are MNHEY and SMNVEV (reference sequence).

V gene TRBV28 combines with J gene TRBJ2-3; perhaps TRBD1 as D (6 bases). This CDR3 is built from 14 residues. The V and J ends lost 3 bases and 1 base respectively, with 8 bases between them. Germline CDR1 and CDR2: MDHEN and SYDVKM. In nucleotides, the CDR3 is TGTGCCAGCAGTTTCCCAGGGGGCACAGATACGCAGTATTTT. This codes for CASSFPGGTDTQYF.

This sequence joins TRBV6-4 and TRBJ2-1; 8 bases are a match to TRBD1. Germline values: CDR1 MRHNA, CDR2 SNTAGT. This CDR3 is 16 amino acids long. Trimming removed 0 bases from V and 9 bases from J; junction bases left unmatched: 10. CDR3 nucleotides: TGTGCCAGCAGTGACTCGAGAAGACAGGGGTTCAGTGAGCAGTTCTTC. Translating gives CASSDSRRQGFSEQFF.

The V and J genes are TRBV5-1 and TRBJ1-2, with a tentative D call TRBD1 (6 bases). V lost 0 bases and J 2 bases, leaving 8 bases between the germline ends. In germline, CDR1 is SGHRS, CDR2 YFSETQ. The CDR3 totals 14 residues. CDR3 protein: CASSLGDRNYGYTF. The CDR3 nucleotides read TGCGCCAGCAGCTTGGGTGACAGGAACTATGGCTACACCTTC.

This rearrangement joins TRBV7-6 to TRBJ1-1; perhaps TRBD1 as D (5 bases). The ends were cut back, 3 bases at V and 7 bases at J, with 6 bases in the middle. The CDR3 totals 11 residues. Germline loops: CDR1 SGHVS, CDR2 FNYEAQ. This CDR3 is CASSLGGEAFF. For the CDR3, the DNA is TGTGCCAGCAGCTTGGGGGGTGAAGCTTTCTTT.

This clone was counted once. The gene calls are TRBV6-5 and TRBJ1-2, with D perhaps TRBD1 (5 bases). CDR3 size: 13 residues. Germline CDR1 is MNHEY and CDR2 is SVGAGI. V was shortened by 6 bases and J by 6 bases, with 14 bases between the two germline ends. The CDR3 protein is CASRTDRENGYTF. The CDR3 DNA sequence: TGTGCCAGCAGGACCGACAGAGAAAATGGCTACACCTTC.

The CDR3: CASSEKKVVGTNYYEQYF. CDR3 bases: TGTGCCAGCAGCGAGAAAAAAGTAGTCGGGACTAACTACTACGAGCAGTACTTC. This chain links TRBV21-1 with TRBJ2-5; TRBD2, the table's D call, lacks a check against the DNA. The J call may be in error: the DNA end matches TRBJ2-7 better. TRBV21-1 corresponds to a pseudogene. There are 18 residues in the CDR3.

The gene calls are TRBV15 and TRBJ2-1; 7 bases line up with TRBD2. The CDR3 covers 16 residues. Trimming cost V 5 bases and J 2 bases; bases outside gene matches: 9. In germline, CDR1 is LNHNV, CDR2 YYDKDF (reference sequence). The CDR3 nucleotides read TGTGCCACCAGCGACCCTCGAACTAGCGCCTACAATGAGCAGTTCTTC. Translated: CATSDPRTSAYNEQFF.

Regarding this clone: One end of the junction is discordant with germline, which a read error may explain. The V call is TRBV7-9, the J call TRBJ2-7, with D maybe TRBD1 (5 bases). The germline gives CDR1 SEHNR, CDR2 FQNEAQ (reference sequence). The length of the CDR3 is 15 residues. CDR3 sequence: CSSSLWFDSSYEQYF. As DNA, the CDR3 is TGTTCCAGCAGCTTATGGTTCGACAGCTCCTACGAGCAGTACTTC.

The sample holds one count of this clone. J is TRBJ2-7 and V is TRBV5-1; 9 bases fit TRBD1. The V gene end was trimmed by 0 bases and the J gene end by 8 bases; junction bases not matched to a gene: 6. Looked up from germline, CDR1 is SGHRS and CDR2 is YFSETQ. The CDR3 runs 14 residues. The CDR3 DNA is TGCGCCAGCAGCTTGGCCGGGACAGGGTCGCAGCAGTACTTC. Its protein is CASSLAGTGSQQYF.

The V and J genes are TRBV5-1 and TRBJ1-5; D is undetermined. The CDR3 extends over 14 amino acids. Per the germline V gene, CDR1 is SGHRS and CDR2 is YFSETQ. V was shortened by 0 bases and J by 4 bases, with 8 bases between the two germline ends. The CDR3 sequence is CASSLDGNNQPQHF. The CDR3 DNA reads TGCGCCAGCAGCTTGGACGGGAATAATCAGCCCCAGCATTTT.

The chain is built from TRBV7-3 and TRBJ2-2; a weak D match, TRBD2 (5 bases). Germline CDR1 is SGHTA and CDR2 is FQGTGA. V lost 2 bases and J 7 bases, leaving 5 bases between the germline ends. The CDR3 runs to 12 residues. In DNA form, the CDR3 reads TGTGCCAGCAGCTTAGAGGGCGGGGAGCTGTTTTTT. This gives the protein CASSLEGGELFF.

This chain joins TRBV7-2 and TRBJ2-5, with TRBD2 matching 8 bases. Germline lookup yields CDR1 SGHTA and CDR2 FQGNSA. Trimming removed 1 base from V and 1 base from J; junction bases left unmatched: 8. This CDR3 is 17 amino acids long. CDR3 region: CASSLVGRGGPQETQYF. The CDR3, as DNA: TGTGCCAGCAGCTTAGTCGGTCGGGGGGGCCCCCAAGAGACCCAGTACTTC.

This sequence joins TRBV28 and TRBJ1-2; TRBD1 matches 7 bases. This CDR3 is built from 16 residues. Germline V gene data show CDR1 as MDHEN and CDR2 as SYDVKM. With 3 bases clipped from V and 7 bases from J, the junction kept 14 bases outside the gene matches. The CDR3 nucleotides are TGTGCCAGCAGTTTGAGTGCCGCAGGGGGTATCTCTGGCTACACCTTC. Protein: CASSLSAAGGISGYTF.

Notes on this clone: Other DNA sequences from this sample encode an identical CDR3 as well. The chain joins TRBV4-1 to TRBJ1-5; no definite D call. Germline-derived CDR1 and CDR2 are MGHRA and YSYEKL. V was pared by 3 bases and J by 0 bases, with 12 bases between. The CDR3 contains 16 residues. The CDR3 protein is CASSHEIIYSNQPQHF. The CDR3, as DNA: TGCGCCAGCAGCCATGAAATTATCTATAGCAATCAGCCCCAGCATTTT.

The J gene is TRBJ2-1, the V gene TRBV6-5, with D possibly TRBD2 on 7 matching bases. The germline V and J ends were trimmed by 5 bases and 9 bases, with 11 bases remaining between them. The CDR3 runs 12 residues. Germline lookup yields CDR1 MNHEY and CDR2 SVGAGI. Here the CDR3 DNA reads TGTGCCAGCAGTAAAGGGGGGGGTGAGCAGTTCTTC. The encoded protein is CASSKGGGEQFF.

The V and J genes are TRBV30 and TRBJ1-2, with 7 bases lining up with TRBD1. Per germline, CDR1 GTSNPN and CDR2 SVGIG (reference sequence). There are 14 residues in the CDR3. V was pared by 2 bases and J by 4 bases, with 7 bases of the junction left unmatched. CDR3 protein: CAWSNGTASYGYTF. The CDR3 DNA is TGTGCCTGGAGTAACGGGACAGCCAGCTATGGCTACACCTTC.

The chain has TRBV5-8 and TRBJ2-7; 13 bases fit TRBD2. This CDR3 spans 16 amino acids. Unmatched junction bases numbered 11, after V lost 5 bases and J lost 6 bases. The V gene's germline CDR1 is SGHTS and CDR2 YDEGEE. This CDR3 is CASRHRLAGGSGEQYF. In DNA, the CDR3 is TGTGCCAGCAGACATAGACTAGCGGGGGGTTCTGGCGAGCAGTACTTC.

This rearrangement joins TRBV7-2 to TRBJ1-2, with TRBD1 matching over 11 bases. After removal of 2 bases from V and 7 bases from J, the junction contained 6 bases not matched to a gene. Per germline, CDR1 SGHTA and CDR2 FQGNSA. The length of the CDR3 is 15 residues. The CDR3 DNA sequence: TGTGCCAGCAGCTTACAAGGACAGGGGGCCATTGGCTACACCTTC. Translated, it gives CASSLQGQGAIGYTF.

The chain carries TRBV6-1 and TRBJ2-7, with 12 bases aligning to TRBD1. The CDR3 has 16 amino acids. CDR1 is MNHNS and CDR2 is SASEGT in the germline V gene. With V trimmed by 2 bases and J by 4 bases, 6 bases remained unmatched. CDR3 sequence: CASSESLGQGAYEQYF. The CDR3 DNA reads as TGTGCCAGCAGTGAATCCCTGGGACAGGGGGCGTACGAGCAGTACTTC.

This clone was detected a few times. This chain connects TRBV2 to TRBJ1-1, with 8 positions matching TRBD1. The junction had 6 bases not matched to a gene; V was cut back by 7 bases and J by 5 bases. This CDR3 has 13 amino acids. Germline loops: CDR1 SNHLY, CDR2 FYNNEI. For the CDR3, the DNA is TGTGCCAGCACAGGGGGCGCGGGGACTGAAGCTTTCTTT. The encoded protein is CASTGGAGTEAFF.

V usage is TRBV19 and J usage is TRBJ1-5; 7 nucleotides line up with TRBD1. The V and J ends lost 3 bases and 6 bases, in that order; junction bases with no gene match: 5. CDR3 length equals 14 residues. The germline V gene has CDR1 LNHDA and CDR2 SQIVND (reference sequence). This CDR3 reads CASSIPTGFQPQHF. The DNA of the CDR3 is TGTGCCAGTAGTATTCCGACAGGGTTTCAGCCCCAGCATTTT.

V is TRBV4-1 and J is TRBJ2-5; 7 positions match TRBD1. After removal of 2 bases from V and 5 bases from J, the junction contained 5 bases not matched to a gene. This CDR3 has 14 amino acids. The V gene's germline CDR1 is MGHRA and CDR2 YSYEKL. The CDR3 is CASSQPDRRETQYF. CDR3 DNA sequence: TGCGCCAGCAGCCAACCGGACAGGAGGGAGACCCAGTACTTC.

This chain links TRBV5-1 with TRBJ2-7; D is unresolved. CDR1 is SGHRS and CDR2 is YFSETQ in the germline V gene. The CDR3 runs to 11 residues. V was trimmed by 1 base and J by 4 bases, leaving 3 bases between them. CDR3 sequence (DNA): TGCGCCAGCAGCTTGCGGTACGAGCAGTACTTC. It is translated as CASSLRYEQYF.

The CDR3, as DNA: TGTGCCAGCAGCGTAGCCCCAGGGGCCGGAAACATTCAGTACTTC. It encodes CASSVAPGAGNIQYF. The rearrangement links TRBV9 to TRBJ2-4; tentative D call: TRBD1 (6 bases). V lost 0 bases to trimming and J lost 6 bases, with 13 bases between them. Germline V lookup: CDR1 SGDLS, CDR2 YYNGEE. The CDR3 has 15 amino acids.

This chain uses TRBV4-1 with TRBJ1-4; D unclear. The CDR3 consists of 15 residues. The ends were cut back, 0 bases at V and 8 bases at J, with 13 bases in the middle. The V gene's germline CDR1 is MGHRA and CDR2 YSYEKL. The CDR3 spells CASSQDRGFGEKLFF. For the CDR3, the DNA is TGCGCCAGCAGCCAAGATCGGGGATTCGGGGAAAAACTGTTTTTT.

V gene TRBV5-1 combines with J gene TRBJ2-7, with 10 bases matching TRBD2. Losses at the gene ends were 0 bases for V and 4 bases for J; bases not matched to a gene: 7. Per germline, CDR1 SGHRS and CDR2 YFSETQ. The CDR3 runs to 16 residues. The CDR3 DNA reads as TGCGCCAGCAGCTTGGGTGCTAGCGGGGGACCATACGAGCAGTACTTC. It codes for CASSLGASGGPYEQYF.